Included here is one T cell receptor (beta chain) sequence, with context. Sequencing was performed with immunoSEQ multiplex PCR; in TCRdb, only in-frame clones are kept and a portion is missing. The repertoire holds about 100,000 clones, with around 93% as singletons. Unmatched junction bases numbered 15, after V lost 2 bases and J lost 8 bases. Per germline, CDR1 GTSNPN and CDR2 SVGIG (reference sequence). This CDR3 is 17 amino acids long. This specimen belongs to a study of OX40 agonist ivuxolimab in advanced cancers. The rearrangement uses TRBV30 and TRBJ2-3, with 11 bases aligning to TRBD1. The specimen comprised CD4+ or CD8+ T cells sorted from blood, sampled in a trial of the OX40 agonist ivuxolimab. This sequence was found in an adult with an advanced solid tumor such as melanoma, head and neck, liver or kidney cancer. The CDR3 loop reads CAWSSLGTGGSLGTQYF. The CDR3 bases are TGTGCCTGGAGTTCTCTTGGGACAGGGGGTTCTTTGGGTACGCAGTATTTT.